This TCR beta chain was obtained from a study of CD8 T cells in ankylosing spondylitis. Preparation of TCR beta libraries was done by quantitative 5'-RACE with molecular barcodes. TCRdb independently ran MiXCR on the 5' RACE reads; one entry per CDR3 protein. The data contain approximately 240,000 distinct CDR3 sequences, about 24% of them singletons. This clonotype was observed once. Its specificity is unknown. Study conclusions and caveats: Earlier reports found some motif variants in synovial fluid and blood in reactive arthritis.

The material sequenced was blood, either unsorted or a sorted T cell fraction (not recorded which). The receptor was isolated from a male donor with ankylosing spondylitis or in good health (not recorded which).

The CDR3 loop reads CASSPGLAGIQRTDTQYF. CDR3 DNA: TGTGCCAGCAGCCCGGGACTAGCGGGGATCCAACGGACAGATACGCAGTATTTT. V usage is TRBV4-2 and J usage is TRBJ2-3, with 13 nucleotides matching TRBD2. V shed 4 bases and J 3 bases; nucleotides not matched to a gene: 10. Germline V gene lookup returns CDR1 LGHNA and CDR2 YNFKEQ. There are 18 residues in the CDR3.